Below, 2 T cell receptor beta chains from the same sample are listed, as sequenced in a study of OX40 agonist ivuxolimab in advanced cancers. Sequencing used immunoSEQ multiplex PCR; TCRdb keeps in-frame clones, though not all of them. The data show 45,000 to 65,000 clones, approximately 90% seen once. Specimen: CD4+ or CD8+ T cells sorted from blood, collected in a trial of the OX40 agonist ivuxolimab. The receptor source for this set is an adult with an advanced solid tumor such as melanoma, head and neck, liver or kidney cancer.

The CDR3 DNA reads as TGTGCCAGCAGTATCTGGGGCGAGCAGTACTTC. It yields the protein CASSIWGEQYF. V usage is TRBV5-6 and J usage is TRBJ2-7; no clear D. Germline assignment: CDR1 SGHDT and CDR2 YYEEEE. Trimming shortened V by 5 bases and J by 6 bases, and 9 bases separated the two germline ends. The CDR3 covers 11 residues.

The chain is built from TRBV5-1 and TRBJ1-4; 11 bases match TRBD1. V lost 6 bases, J lost 3 bases, and 4 bases stayed unmatched. CDR3 length equals 15 residues. Germline lookup yields CDR1 SGHRS and CDR2 YFSETQ. The CDR3 bases are TGCGCCAGCAACGGACAGGGGGCTTCTAATGAAAAACTGTTTTTT. Its protein product is CASNGQGASNEKLFF.